The 4 T cell receptor beta chains in this list originate from one sample, sequenced in a study of beta chain features in type 1 diabetes. Every bit of the isolated RNA underwent reverse transcription, so sequencing read expressed TCRB transcripts. Sequencing was performed with immunoSEQ multiplex PCR; in TCRdb, only in-frame clones are kept and a portion is missing. The table has 100,000 to 150,000 clones, roughly a sixth seen once. These receptors are not linked to any known antigen. Study findings and constraints: Within each of all four CD4+ subsets, Type 1 diabetes patients had TCRB CDR3s that were moderately but significantly shorter.

The specimen was central memory CD4+ T cells from blood. These receptors originate from a man between 18 and 29 years old with type 1 diabetes.

This clone appeared a few times. At one boundary the junction diverges from the germline segment, which might be a read error. The chain links TRBV10-3 to TRBJ2-7; the D gene could be TRBD1 or TRBD2 (5 bases each). Germline V lookup: CDR1 ENHRY, CDR2 SYGVKD. The CDR3 is 14 residues long. CDR3 amino acids: CASSGEGPQYEQYF. The CDR3 DNA is TGTGCCAGCAGTGGCGAGGGGCCCCAATACGAGCAGTACTTC.

The chain carries TRBV28 and TRBJ1-5; 9 nucleotides agree with TRBD1. This CDR3 region has 14 residues. V lost 6 bases to trimming and J lost 6 bases; unmatched junction nucleotides: 6. Per germline, CDR1 MDHEN and CDR2 SYDVKM. The CDR3 nucleotides are TGTGCCAGCAGGACAGGGGGTGAGGTTCAGCCCCAGCATTTT. Translation gives CASRTGGEVQPQHF.

In its sample, this clone was seen a few times. V gene TRBV5-1 combines with J gene TRBJ2-1; maybe TRBD1 (6 bases). Looked up from germline, CDR1 is SGHRS and CDR2 is YFSETQ. This CDR3 has 13 residues. V lost 4 bases, J lost 5 bases, and 10 bases lay in between. The CDR3 DNA sequence: TGCGCCAGCAGCAGGGGACAAAACAATGAGCAGTTCTTC. Its translation is CASSRGQNNEQFF.

This clone was seen a handful of times. This chain connects TRBV4-1 to TRBJ2-7; the D gene is possibly TRBD2 (5 bases). The CDR3 sequence is 15 residues long. Germline V lookup: CDR1 MGHRA, CDR2 YSYEKL. V was pared by 0 bases and J by 3 bases, with 12 bases between. CDR3 sequence (DNA): TGCGCCAGCAGCCAAGATCGTCTCGGGATCTACGAGCAGTACTTC. Encoded protein: CASSQDRLGIYEQYF.